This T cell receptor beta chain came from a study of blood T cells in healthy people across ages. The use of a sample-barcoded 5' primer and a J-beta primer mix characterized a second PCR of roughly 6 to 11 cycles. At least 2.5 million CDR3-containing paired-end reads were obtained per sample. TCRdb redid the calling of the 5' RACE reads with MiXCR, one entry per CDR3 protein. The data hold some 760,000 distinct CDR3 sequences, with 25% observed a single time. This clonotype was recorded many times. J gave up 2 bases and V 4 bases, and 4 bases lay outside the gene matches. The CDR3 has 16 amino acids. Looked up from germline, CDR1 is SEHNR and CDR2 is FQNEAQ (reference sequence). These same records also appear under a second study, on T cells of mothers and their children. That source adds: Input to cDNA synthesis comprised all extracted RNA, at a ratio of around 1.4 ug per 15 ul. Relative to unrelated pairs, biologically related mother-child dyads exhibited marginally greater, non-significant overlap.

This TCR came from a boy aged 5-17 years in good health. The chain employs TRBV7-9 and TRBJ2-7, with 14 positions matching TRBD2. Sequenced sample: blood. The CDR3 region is CASSSMTSGRAYEQYF. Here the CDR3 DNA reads TGTGCCAGCAGCTCTATGACTAGCGGGAGGGCCTACGAGCAGTACTTC. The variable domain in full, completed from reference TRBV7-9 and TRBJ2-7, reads DTGVSQNPRHKITKRGQNVTFRCDPISEHNRLYWYRQTLGQGPEFLTYFQNEAQLEKSRLLSDRFSAERPKGSFSTLEIQRTEQGDSAMYLCASSSMTSGRAYEQYFGPGTRLTVT.